This T cell receptor (beta chain) was found in a study of blood T cell repertoires in COVID-19. There are 11 residues in the CDR3. Germline V lookup: CDR1 GTSNPN, CDR2 SVGIG (reference sequence). V lost 5 bases, J lost 5 bases, and 9 bases lay in between. Some clones are missing from TCRdb's copy, which holds only in-frame ones; the method was immunoSEQ multiplex PCR. Among about 300,000 clones listed, 80% to 90% were seen once. The table lists this clone with a count of one. The chain carries TRBV30 and TRBJ1-2; no clear D. The clonotype was recovered from a man under 40 who had recovered from COVID-19. The sequenced material came from PBMCs or T cells enriched from blood (not recorded which). The CDR3 region has the DNA TGTGCCTGGTCTTGGGCTTATGGCTACACCTTC. Amino acid sequence: CAWSWAYGYTF.